This TCR beta chain was sequenced during a study of T cells in Graves' hyperthyroidism and ophthalmopathy. In the study overall: Initial diagnosis, before any treatment, was when peripheral blood was collected.

Points on this clonotype: Its antigen is undetermined.

Study outcomes and limitations: Blood samples included most of the expanded thyroid clonotypes exceeding 0.001.

The germline CDR1 and CDR2 sequences are ENHRY and SYGVKD. J lost 3 bases, V lost 11 bases, and 11 bases had no gene match. The CDR3 length is 14 residues. Researchers amplified the TCR beta CDR3 regions from RNA transcripts. TCR CDR3 underwent first-round RT-PCR with the HTBI primer set. TCRdb re-called the multiplex PCR reads through MiXCR, storing one row per CDR3 protein. In the table there are roughly 840,000 distinct CDR3 sequences, over 35% of which are singletons. Subjects aged 18 to 65 presented with newly diagnosed hyperthyroidism of less than 2 months' duration. J is TRBJ1-1 and V is TRBV10-3; 8 nucleotides line up with TRBD1. Sequenced input: blood. This TCR was sampled from a man aged 18 to 29 with Graves' hyperthyroidism. The CDR3 loop is CASTSEQGDTEAFF. The CDR3 nucleotides read TGTGCCTCCACTAGCGAACAGGGGGACACTGAAGCTTTCTTT.